These 26 T cell receptor beta chains share one sample of origin, sequenced in a study of blood T cells in healthy people across ages. A second PCR of roughly 7 to 11 cycles used a sample-barcoded 5' primer and a J-beta primer mix. MiXCR, applied by TCRdb to the 5' RACE reads, yields one record per CDR3 protein. The table includes 980,000 or so distinct CDR3 sequences, about 44% detected once. Sequenced input: blood. Source of these receptors: a man under 40 in good health.

CDR3: CASSYSSNSNNYGYTF. The CDR3 region has the DNA TGTGCCAGCAGTTACTCGAGTAACAGCAATAACTATGGCTACACCTTC. The V and J genes are TRBV6-5 and TRBJ1-2, with D hard to call. This CDR3 comprises 16 residues. Germline CDR1 MNHEY, CDR2 SVGAGI. V lost 0 bases and J lost 1, with 12 bases in between.

The chain uses TRBV20-1 and TRBJ2-5; 7 positions agree with TRBD1. The end of the DNA aligns better with TRBJ2-7, so the J call may be wrong. Per the germline V gene, CDR1 is DFQATT and CDR2 is SNEGSKA (reference sequence). This CDR3 spans 13 amino acids. CDR3 protein: CSAIKSGTDEQYF. For the CDR3, the DNA is TGCAGTGCGATTAAATCCGGGACAGACGAGCAGTACTTC.

The chain's CDR3 is CAIRGSGATYEQYF. Written as DNA, the CDR3 is TGTGCCATCAGAGGAAGCGGGGCAACCTACGAGCAGTACTTC. The V call is TRBV10-3, the J call TRBJ2-5; 7 bases match TRBD2. Judging by the DNA end, TRBJ2-7 fits better; the J call may be wrong. The CDR3 totals 14 residues. Germline CDR1 reads ENHRY; CDR2 reads SYGVKD.

The V and J genes are TRBV11-3 and TRBJ2-1; D is unclear. The V gene's germline CDR1 is SGHNT and CDR2 YENEEA. The CDR3 sequence is 13 residues long. V lost 5 bases and J 5 bases, leaving 10 bases between the germline ends. The DNA of the CDR3 is TGTGCCAGCAGCCCGTCCCATGACAATGAGCAGTTCTTC. Translating gives CASSPSHDNEQFF.

The CDR3: CATSREVGGSYEQYF. CDR3 DNA sequence: TGTGCCACCAGCAGAGAAGTGGGAGGCTCCTACGAGCAGTACTTC. The chain employs TRBV15 and TRBJ2-7; the D gene is possibly TRBD2 (6 bases). CDR1 is LNHNV and CDR2 is YYDKDF in the germline V gene (reference sequence). This CDR3 is built from 15 residues. V gave up 0 bases and J gave up 0 bases, with 9 bases separating them.

The rearrangement joins TRBV6-6 to TRBJ2-1; TRBD1 aligns across 10 bases. CDR1 and CDR2 from the germline V gene are MNHNY and SVGAGI (reference sequence). The CDR3 is 16 residues long. V was clipped by 6 bases and J by 5 bases; unmatched bases: 10. This chain's CDR3 is CASRPPGQGSNNEQFF. CDR3 nucleotides: TGTGCCAGCAGACCCCCGGGACAGGGGTCAAACAATGAGCAGTTCTTC.

The rearrangement uses TRBV7-9 and TRBJ1-2; tentative D call: TRBD1 (6 bases). Germline CDR1 reads SEHNR; CDR2 reads FQNEAQ (reference sequence). V dropped 0 bases and J dropped 5 bases, with 19 bases sitting between them. The length of the CDR3 is 17 residues. CDR3 amino acids: CASSLAGLMGGSYGYTF. The CDR3 DNA reads as TGTGCCAGCAGCTTAGCGGGTTTGATGGGGGGCTCGTATGGCTACACCTTC.

This clonotype was seen a handful of times. The chain couples TRBV11-2 to TRBJ2-3; a weak D match, TRBD1 (6 bases). The length of the CDR3 is 16 residues. The V and J ends lost 6 bases and 0 bases respectively, with 16 bases between them. Germline lookup yields CDR1 SGHAT and CDR2 FQNNGV. The CDR3 DNA is TGTGCCAGCAGGTTTTTTCAGGGGTCTAGCACAGATACGCAGTATTTT. Its protein product is CASRFFQGSSTDTQYF. Full variable domain (outside the CDR3, taken from reference TRBV11-2 and TRBJ2-3): EAGVAQSPRYKIIEKRQSVAFWCNPISGHATLYWYQQILGQGPKLLIQFQNNGVVDDSQLPKDRFSAERLKGVDSTLKIQPAKLEDSAVYLCASRFFQGSSTDTQYFGPGTRLTVL.

This clonotype was seen a few times. The J gene is TRBJ2-1, the V gene TRBV4-2; D gene unclear. CDR1 is LGHNA and CDR2 is YNFKEQ in the germline V gene. V was cut by 0 bases and J by 8 bases, with 11 bases left in between. CDR3 length equals 14 residues. The CDR3 protein is CASSQELEADEQFF. The CDR3 DNA follows: TGTGCCAGCAGCCAAGAACTCGAGGCTGATGAGCAGTTCTTC.

V usage is TRBV24-1 and J usage is TRBJ2-2, with 7 bases identical to TRBD2. The germline V gene has CDR1 KGHDR and CDR2 SFDVKD. The CDR3 runs 18 residues. Losses at the gene ends were 4 bases for V and 1 base for J; bases not matched to a gene: 11. The CDR3 DNA follows: TGTGCCACCAGTGACCAAGGGCGAGCGGGGCTGAACACCGGGGAGCTGTTTTTT. Translation: CATSDQGRAGLNTGELFF.

This clonotype was seen many times. The J gene is TRBJ2-3, the V gene TRBV12-3 or TRBV12-4, with 11 positions matching TRBD2. V shed 3 bases and J 4 bases; nucleotides not matched to a gene: 3. There are 15 residues in the CDR3. CDR3 nucleotide sequence: TGTGCCAGCAGTTTTAGCGGGGGGGCTCCAGATACGCAGTATTTT. This gives the protein CASSFSGGAPDTQYF.

This clonotype occurred a few times. This rearrangement joins TRBV10-3 to TRBJ2-5; the D gene is possibly TRBD1 (6 bases). Between the trimmed V and J ends, which lost 4 bases and 4 bases, there was a span of 13 bases. CDR3 length: 14 amino acids. Germline V gene sequence: CDR1 ENHRY, CDR2 SYGVKD. The CDR3 is CAISGMQGSETQYF. In DNA form, the CDR3 reads TGTGCCATCAGTGGAATGCAGGGGTCAGAGACCCAGTACTTC.

The genes are TRBV7-2 and TRBJ2-1; 7 bases agree with TRBD2. Germline assignment: CDR1 SGHTA and CDR2 FQGNSA. The V and J ends lost 1 base and 2 bases, in that order; junction bases with no gene match: 8. The CDR3 runs to 17 residues. The CDR3 DNA follows: TGTGCCAGCAGCTTAGGATCAGCGGGGATAACCTACAATGAGCAGTTCTTC. This encodes CASSLGSAGITYNEQFF. The whole variable domain, remainder taken from reference TRBV7-2 and TRBJ2-1, is GAGVSQSPSNKVTEKGKDVELRCDPISGHTALYWYRQSLGQGLEFLIYFQGNSAPDKSGLPSDRFSAERTGGSVSTLTIQRTQQEDSAVYLCASSLGSAGITYNEQFFGPGTRLTVL.

The chain has TRBV18 and TRBJ2-1, with 9 bases fitting TRBD1. V shed 6 bases, J shed 10 bases, and the junction held 10 bases outside the gene matches. This CDR3 region has 14 residues. Germline V gene data show CDR1 as KGHSH and CDR2 as LQKENI. This CDR3 reads CASSQGTGYYEQFF. The CDR3, as DNA: TGTGCCAGCTCCCAGGGGACAGGGTACTACGAGCAGTTCTTC.

The chain has TRBV15 and TRBJ1-6; D is uncertain. The CDR3 runs to 13 residues. The germline V and J ends were trimmed by 0 bases and 9 bases, with 6 bases remaining between them. Germline CDR1 reads LNHNV; CDR2 reads YYDKDF (reference sequence). The CDR3 region has the DNA TGTGCCACCAGCAGAGAATCGGTTTCACCCCTCCACTTT. As protein: CATSRESVSPLHF.

The chain has TRBV20-1 and TRBJ1-2; 9 positions agree with TRBD1. V was pared by 1 base and J by 5 bases, with 11 bases of the junction left unmatched. Germline V lookup: CDR1 DFQATT, CDR2 SNEGSKA (reference sequence). This CDR3 is 16 amino acids long. CDR3 in DNA: TGCAGTGCTAGAGTCCCGACAGGGGGAGGCGGATATGGCTACACCTTC. It is translated as CSARVPTGGGGYGYTF.

The chain employs TRBV4-2 and TRBJ1-2; D ambiguous. Germline V gene data show CDR1 as LGHNA and CDR2 as YNFKEQ. The germline V and J ends were trimmed by 4 bases and 4 bases, with 13 bases remaining between them. The CDR3 length is 14 residues. The CDR3 reads CASSRDHQTYGYTF. The CDR3, as DNA: TGTGCCAGCAGCCGAGATCACCAGACCTATGGCTACACCTTC.

The chain combines TRBV6-1 with TRBJ1-1, with a tentative D call TRBD1 (6 bases). V lost 0 bases and J lost 6, with 14 bases in between. This CDR3 comprises 15 residues. Germline V gives CDR1 MNHNS, CDR2 SASEGT. The CDR3 spells CASSEASGATSEAFF. The CDR3 nucleotides read TGTGCCAGCAGTGAAGCATCAGGGGCAACCTCTGAAGCTTTCTTT.

This clonotype was seen more than once but under ten times. The rearrangement links TRBV28 to TRBJ2-7; 7 positions agree with TRBD2. The CDR3 contains 15 residues. CDR1 and CDR2 (germline): MDHEN, SYDVKM. V was pared by 5 bases and J by 4 bases, with 11 bases of the junction left unmatched. Here the CDR3 DNA reads TGTGCCAGCAGTCTGACTAGCTCCGGGAATTACGAGCAGTACTTC. Translating gives CASSLTSSGNYEQYF.

The chain links TRBV7-9 to TRBJ2-5; TRBD2 is a possible D gene (6 bases). The CDR3 is made up of 14 amino acids. V shed 5 bases and J shed 2 bases, with 12 bases lying between them. Germline CDR1 and CDR2: SEHNR and FQNEAQ (reference sequence). Here the CDR3 DNA reads TGTGCCAGCAGCATAGGAGCGGGTCAAGAGACCCAGTACTTC. Translating gives CASSIGAGQETQYF.

This chain joins TRBV20-1 and TRBJ2-5, with D perhaps TRBD2 (5 bases). Germline CDR1 DFQATT, CDR2 SNEGSKA (reference sequence). The V and J ends lost 2 bases and 2 bases respectively, with 6 bases between them. The CDR3 totals 12 residues. CDR3 coding DNA: TGCAGTGCTAGAACTAGACAAGAGACCCAGTACTTC. As protein: CSARTRQETQYF.

The chain recombines TRBV15 with TRBJ2-5; TRBD1 aligns across 9 bases. This CDR3 is built from 14 residues. Trimming at V came to 3 bases and at J to 5 bases, leaving 4 bases not matched to a gene. Germline V lookup: CDR1 LNHNV, CDR2 YYDKDF (reference sequence). The CDR3, as DNA: TGTGCCACCAGCAGGGACAGGGGCACCGAGACCCAGTACTTC. It yields the protein CATSRDRGTETQYF.

A note on this clonotype: This clone may be a read error of a much larger clone one base away. The chain joins TRBV12-3 or TRBV12-4 to TRBJ2-1; D gene unclear. This CDR3 comprises 11 residues. V shed 6 bases and J shed 10 bases, with 10 bases lying between them. DNA of the CDR3: TGTGCCAGCAGCCTCCCACAGGAGCAGTTCTTC. It encodes CASSLPQEQFF.

This clonotype was seen a handful of times. V gene TRBV7-2 combines with J gene TRBJ2-7; TRBD1 matches 7 bases. Germline CDR1 and CDR2: SGHTA and FQGNSA. The CDR3 loop spans 13 amino acids. V trimming: 5 bases; J trimming: 3 bases; junction bases outside the gene matches: 4. In DNA, the CDR3 is TGTGCCAGCAGCAAAGACAGGGACTACGAGCAGTACTTC. It specifies CASSKDRDYEQYF.

This chain uses TRBV5-1 with TRBJ2-3, with D perhaps assigned TRBD1 or TRBD2 (5 bases each). The germline gives CDR1 SGHRS, CDR2 YFSETQ. Trimming shortened V by 4 bases and J by 0 bases, and 15 bases separated the two germline ends. CDR3 length: 16 residues. The CDR3 loop reads CASSPLGWGSTDTQYF. The CDR3 nucleotides read TGCGCCAGCAGCCCACTCGGGTGGGGGAGCACAGATACGCAGTATTTT.

This clonotype was observed a few times. The rearrangement uses TRBV5-1 and TRBJ2-5; D is unclear. Germline V CDR1 and CDR2: SGHRS, YFSETQ. This CDR3 has 11 amino acids. Trimming cost V 4 bases and J 7 bases, with 8 bases left between them. Here the CDR3 DNA reads TGCGCCAGCAGCGAGGAAGGGACCCAGTACTTC. Translating gives CASSEEGTQYF.